These 25 T cell receptor beta chains came from one sample sequenced in a study of molecular identifiers for immune sequencing clone quantification. TCRdb ran MiXCR on the PCR reads and lists one entry per CDR3 protein. The table records some 680,000 distinct CDR3 sequences, about 25% of them present only once. Sequenced material: naive CD8+ T cells from blood, with Jurkat cell RNA spiked in. Documented subset: FACS-sorted CD8+CD4-CCR7+CD45RA+ naive T cells. The receptor source for this set is a human donor in good health. Some libraries in this study had Jurkat cell RNA spiked in.

This clonotype was picked up many times. The rearrangement joins TRBV4-3 to TRBJ2-7; either TRBD1 or TRBD2 may fit D (5 bases each). CDR3 length: 15 amino acids. With 4 bases removed from V and 4 bases from J, the gap between germline ends came to 17 bases. Germline CDR1 reads LGHNA; CDR2 reads YSLEER. This chain's CDR3 is CASSPSGTGKYEQYF. CDR3 nucleotides: TGCGCCAGCAGCCCTTCCGGGACGGGCAAATACGAGCAGTACTTC.

This clonotype occurred a few times. The chain employs TRBV9 and TRBJ2-7; TRBD2 aligns across 8 bases. J gave up 2 bases and V 1 base, and 5 bases lay outside the gene matches. The CDR3 is 15 amino acids. CDR1 is SGDLS, CDR2 YYNGEE, per germline. As DNA, the CDR3 is TGTGCCAGCAGCGTAAGTGGGGGACTAGCCTACGAGCAGTACTTC. Residues: CASSVSGGLAYEQYF.

Turning to this clonotype: A much larger clone lies a single base off, so this may be a read error. The chain joins TRBV6-2 or TRBV6-3 to TRBJ2-3, with D tentatively TRBD1 or TRBD2 (6 bases each). V lost 8 bases and J 3 bases, leaving 21 bases between the germline ends. The CDR3 covers 16 residues. Germline values: CDR1 MNHEY, CDR2 SVGEGT. The CDR3 is CASGPAGGGTTDTQYF. CDR3 coding DNA: TGTGCCAGCGGCCCCGCAGGAGGGGGGACAACAGATACGCAGTATTTT.

This clonotype has a count of ten or more. The chain has TRBV3-1 and TRBJ2-3; TRBD2 matches at 8 bases. V lost 5 bases, J lost 1 base, and 8 bases stayed unmatched. Per germline, CDR1 LGHDT and CDR2 YNNKEL (reference sequence). The CDR3 is made up of 16 amino acids. The CDR3 loop reads CASSSLQTSGTDTQYF. CDR3 in DNA: TGTGCCAGCAGCTCCCTCCAGACTAGCGGCACAGATACGCAGTATTTT.

On this clonotype: A much more abundant neighbour one base away suggests this may be a read error. The CDR3 ends on some other residue instead of the conserved phenylalanine or tryptophan, so this is likely a read error. This chain joins TRBV5-1 and TRBJ2-3; D possibly matches TRBD1 or TRBD2 (5 bases each). Trimming took off 7 bases at V and 2 bases at J, with 14 bases between the two ends. CDR1 and CDR2 (germline): SGHRS, YFSETQ. The CDR3 covers 14 residues. The CDR3 here is CASSEDTYTDTQYI. In nucleotides, the CDR3 is TGCGCCAGCTCGGAGGACACCTACACAGATACGCAGTATATT.

As to this clonotype: With a much larger clone just one base away, this may be a read error. This likely comes from a read error, as the CDR3 has no conserved phenylalanine or tryptophan at its end. The chain couples TRBV7-8 to TRBJ2-1; 9 bases map to TRBD2. The V gene end was trimmed by 5 bases and the J gene end by 7 bases; junction bases not matched to a gene: 15. Germline values: CDR1 SGHVS, CDR2 FQNEAQ. This CDR3 has 17 amino acids. The DNA for the CDR3 is TGTGCCAGCAGCCCAAAAATAGGGCTAGCGGGAAAGAATGAGCAGTTCTTA. Its translation is CASSPKIGLAGKNEQFL.

This clonotype was observed a handful of times. The J gene is TRBJ1-1, the V gene TRBV20-1; D uncertain. Trimming took 0 bases from V and 0 from J, leaving 5 bases between them. The CDR3 sequence is 13 residues long. Germline loops: CDR1 DFQATT, CDR2 SNEGSKA (reference sequence). CDR3 sequence reads: CSARDPMNTEAFF. DNA of the CDR3: TGCAGTGCTAGAGATCCAATGAACACTGAAGCTTTCTTT.

Ten or more counts support this clonotype. The chain uses TRBV5-1 and TRBJ1-3, with D unresolved. V gave up 0 bases and J gave up 0 bases, with 10 bases separating them. Germline CDR1 and CDR2: SGHRS and YFSETQ. The CDR3 covers 16 residues. The CDR3 DNA reads as TGCGCCAGCAGCTTGGAGGGCAGCCTCTCTGGAAACACCATATATTTT. It translates to CASSLEGSLSGNTIYF.

Regarding this clonotype: A much larger clone is a single base away; this may be a read error. This chain links TRBV6-5 with TRBJ2-7, with 9 bases that match TRBD2. After removal of 2 bases from V and 5 bases from J, the junction contained 10 bases not matched to a gene. Germline lookup yields CDR1 MNHEY and CDR2 SVGAGI. The CDR3 contains 16 residues. CDR3 sequence (DNA): TGTGCCAGCAGTTACCCCTTAGCGGGAGAGGGGCACGAGCAGTACTTC. Residues: CASSYPLAGEGHEQYF.

This clonotype was seen repeatedly, ten times or more. The CDR3 reads CSARDARQTNYGYTF. CDR3 DNA sequence: TGCAGTGCTAGAGATGCCCGACAAACTAACTATGGCTACACCTTC. The chain carries TRBV20-1 and TRBJ1-2, with D hard to call. Germline V gene sequence: CDR1 DFQATT, CDR2 SNEGSKA (reference sequence). V gave up 0 bases and J gave up 0 bases, with 11 bases separating them. This CDR3 has 15 amino acids.

This clonotype was seen many times. V is TRBV7-9 and J is TRBJ2-7; 8 bases are shared with TRBD1. The ends lost 0 bases at V and 4 bases at J; junction bases unmatched: 5. The CDR3 loop spans 15 amino acids. CDR1 is SEHNR, CDR2 FQNEAQ, per germline (reference sequence). CDR3 in DNA: TGTGCCAGCAGCTTAGCCCAGGGGGCGCTTTACGAGCAGTACTTC. Amino acid sequence: CASSLAQGALYEQYF.

This clonotype came up once. A much larger clone differs by one base, so this may be a read error. The chain has TRBV7-9 and TRBJ1-4; D is unresolved. The CDR3 covers 12 residues. V lost 8 bases and J 8 bases, leaving 12 bases between the germline ends. Germline V gene data show CDR1 as SEHNR and CDR2 as FQNEAQ (reference sequence). The CDR3 protein is CASSEREEKLFF. In DNA form, the CDR3 reads TGTGCCAGCTCAGAAAGGGAGGAAAAACTGTTTTTT.

This clonotype was seen only a few times. The rearrangement joins TRBV7-9 to TRBJ2-1; D gene uncertain. The ends were cut back, 5 bases at V and 7 bases at J, with 21 bases in the middle. The CDR3 has 16 residues. The V gene's germline CDR1 is SEHNR and CDR2 FQNEAQ (reference sequence). The CDR3 nucleotides read TGTGCCAGCAGCCCACGAGAAGGGTATGGCCTGAATGAGCAGTTCTTC. Protein product: CASSPREGYGLNEQFF. The entire variable domain, with the rest obtained from reference TRBV7-9 and TRBJ2-1, is as follows: DTGVSQNPRHKITKRGQNVTFRCDPISEHNRLYWYRQTLGQGPEFLTYFQNEAQLEKSRLLSDRFSAERPKGSFSTLEIQRTEQGDSAMYLCASSPREGYGLNEQFFGPGTRLTVL.

The sample holds many counts of this clonotype. This chain joins TRBV7-9 and TRBJ2-3; 11 bases are shared with TRBD2. In germline, CDR1 is SEHNR, CDR2 FQNEAQ (reference sequence). CDR3 length: 15 residues. V lost 5 bases and J lost 4; bases outside the gene matches: 5. The CDR3 bases are TGTGCCAGCAGCCCGACTAGCGGGATATCAGATACGCAGTATTTT. This sequence encodes CASSPTSGISDTQYF.

This clonotype was seen a few times. V usage is TRBV7-6 and J usage is TRBJ1-5; TRBD1 might be the D (5 bases). Trimming stripped 5 bases from V and 5 bases from J, with 13 bases between. This CDR3 has 14 amino acids. The germline CDR1 and CDR2 sequences are SGHVS and FNYEAQ. CDR3 sequence: CASSPWGGDQPQHF. CDR3 coding DNA: TGTGCCAGCAGCCCCTGGGGGGGGGATCAGCCCCAGCATTTT.

The gene calls are TRBV19 and TRBJ2-2; no clear D. Per germline, CDR1 LNHDA and CDR2 SQIVND (reference sequence). Trimming left V 6 bases short and J 4 bases short, with 18 bases between. The CDR3 sequence is 16 residues long. CDR3 nucleotides: TGTGCCAGTAGAGCCATAATCTGGGGATCCACCGGGGAGCTGTTTTTT. Protein product: CASRAIIWGSTGELFF.

This clonotype was found a few times. The V gene is TRBV4-3, the J gene TRBJ2-5; D possibly corresponds to TRBD1 (5 bases). Trimming took off 0 bases at V and 5 bases at J, with 13 bases between the two ends. Germline V gene lookup returns CDR1 LGHNA and CDR2 YSLEER. The CDR3 sequence is 15 residues long. The CDR3 protein is CASSQDSSGYETQYF. CDR3 DNA: TGCGCCAGCAGCCAAGATTCTTCAGGGTATGAGACCCAGTACTTC.

This clonotype was observed once. This may stem from a read error, because a much larger clone lies one nucleotide away. This rearrangement joins TRBV19 to TRBJ2-3; no reliable D call. The germline CDR1 and CDR2 sequences are LNHDA and SQIVND (reference sequence). The V end lost 3 bases, the J end lost 8 bases, and 12 bases lay between the germline ends. CDR3 length equals 13 residues. CDR3: CASSMIPEATQYF. CDR3 in DNA: TGTGCCAGTAGTATGATTCCGGAAGCTACGCAGTATTTT.

This clonotype was picked up many times. The chain combines TRBV29-1 with TRBJ1-2; 9 bases map to TRBD1. Trimming removed 7 bases from V and 8 bases from J; junction bases left unmatched: 14. The CDR3 runs 14 residues. The germline gives CDR1 SQVTM, CDR2 ANQGSEA. CDR3 sequence reads: CSAWGQGQLGGYTF. CDR3 DNA sequence: TGCAGCGCCTGGGGACAGGGCCAGTTAGGGGGCTACACCTTC.

The genes are TRBV19 and TRBJ2-7; no firm D call. Germline V gene data show CDR1 as LNHDA and CDR2 as SQIVND (reference sequence). The germline V and J ends were trimmed by 0 bases and 3 bases, with 9 bases remaining between them. This CDR3 is built from 14 residues. As DNA, the CDR3 is TGTGCCAGTAGTATAGATTGGGCGAGCTACGAGCAGTACTTC. Its protein product is CASSIDWASYEQYF.

This clonotype was recorded at least ten times. This rearrangement joins TRBV2 to TRBJ2-5, with D uncertain. The CDR3 length is 13 residues. V lost 6 bases, J lost 0 bases, and 8 bases lay in between. The germline V gene has CDR1 SNHLY and CDR2 FYNNEI. The CDR3 is CASRTVYQETQYF. The DNA for the CDR3 is TGTGCCAGCAGGACGGTGTACCAAGAGACCCAGTACTTC.

This chain links TRBV27 with TRBJ1-1, with D perhaps matching TRBD1 (5 bases). The CDR3 is 15 amino acids. CDR1 and CDR2 (germline): MNHEY, SMNVEV (reference sequence). Trimming cost V 7 bases and J 11 bases, with 26 bases left between them. CDR3 sequence: CASTASPLYGARAFF. The CDR3 nucleotides are TGTGCCAGCACAGCTTCACCCCTATACGGGGCGCGGGCTTTCTTT.

The J gene is TRBJ2-7, the V gene TRBV2; 7 bases line up with TRBD1. V shed 7 bases and J 5 bases; nucleotides not matched to a gene: 8. This CDR3 contains 13 residues. Germline V lookup: CDR1 SNHLY, CDR2 FYNNEI. CDR3 region: CASISGQKNEQYF. The CDR3 DNA is TGTGCCAGCATTTCGGGACAGAAAAACGAGCAGTACTTC.

This clonotype was seen many times. The genes are TRBV7-9 and TRBJ1-1; D might be TRBD1 (5 bases). V shed 3 bases and J shed 0 bases, with 14 bases lying between them. This CDR3 is built from 16 residues. Germline lookup yields CDR1 SEHNR and CDR2 FQNEAQ (reference sequence). The CDR3 coding sequence is TGTGCCAGCAGCTTGGGTCCTCAGGGCATGAACACTGAAGCTTTCTTT. It yields the protein CASSLGPQGMNTEAFF.

This rearrangement joins TRBV27 to TRBJ2-7; D is undetermined. The CDR3 has 12 residues. The germline CDR1 and CDR2 sequences are MNHEY and SMNVEV (reference sequence). Trimming pared 3 bases from V and 6 bases from J, leaving 9 bases between. The CDR3 DNA is TGTGCCAGCAGTTTTGTCGCTGGCGAGCAGTACTTC. This translates into CASSFVAGEQYF.